The text below deals with one TCR beta chain. No antigen is known for it. Base qualities were left out, and no much larger clone turns up one base away. These data belong to a study of blood T cells in healthy people across ages (dated by TCRdb to between 2014 and 2016). About the study as a whole: Template switching captured roughly one uniquely barcoded TCR beta cDNA molecule per two T cells in model experiments. Four age groups were formed from the donors: young (average 16 years), middle-aged (just under 40), aged (about 62) and long-lived (around 80). To track age-related changes in TCR beta repertoire diversity, the study relied on deep sequencing normalized with unique cDNA molecular identifiers. To avoid experimental bias, donors of different ages were distributed randomly across sequencing lanes. Two additional independent replicas of 1 million unique cDNA reads from the same blood draw were analyzed for two donors (one aged 18 to 30 and one aged 80 or older).

The roughly 38 donors, aged about 6 to 100 years, were systemically healthy Caucasian individuals from Russia. Roughly 9 milliliters of peripheral blood were drawn from each donor into EDTA-treated Vacutainer tubes. Ficoll-Paque density-gradient centrifugation was used to isolate PBMCs, with at least 7 million per sample. Total RNA was extracted from PBMCs with Trizol reagent, with at least 5.5 micrograms obtained per sample. For every donor, an aliquot of PBMCs went through flow cytometry to measure the percentages of naive CD45RAhigh/CD27high T cells. What the authors observed across the whole study: Because the CMV infection status of the donors was unknown, age-related changes in expanded clonotypes may potentially have been confounded. Estimates of total diversity from one million sequenced T cells were regarded as lower bounds and underestimates. Bulk unsorted PBMC profiling prevented conclusive comparison of naive and antigen-experienced compartments. There was a strong correlation between observed TCR beta diversity and the percentage of naive T cells measured by flow cytometry. The long-lived group showed more naive CD4+ T cells, fewer expanded clones and increased TCR diversity than the aged group, suggesting age selection. As age increased, observed TCR beta diversity per million T cells dropped in a roughly linear way, and a significant reduction was already evident by age about 36.

Between the V and J ends, shortened by 3 bases and 5 bases respectively, the junction contains 10 bases. CDR3 length: 13 amino acids, cysteine to phenylalanine. The entry retains the CDR3 DNA only, 39 bases that are in frame from base 1. Looking up the germline V gene (reference sequence) yields CDR1 LGHDT and CDR2 YNNKEL. Library generation was performed with 5' RACE. Sequencing relied on an Illumina HiSeq 2500. A second roughly 6 to 11 cycle PCR used a sample-barcoded 5' primer and a J-beta primer mix. Each TCR beta cDNA molecule received a unique molecular identifier from a template-switch 5' adaptor carrying 12 random nucleotides. Each sample yielded at least 3 million CDR3-containing paired-end reads. First-strand cDNA synthesis was performed from all RNA using the Mint cDNA synthesis kit, with priming by a TRBC-specific oligonucleotide. All cDNA was treated with uracil-DNA glycosylase and then went through a first 18-cycle PCR with the universal primers M1SS and BC2_uni_R. The paper's data handling went like this. Normalization of each sample was performed by random selection of 1 million high-quality reads, each carrying a distinct molecular identifier. Reads with shared molecular identifiers were discarded instead of being binned into consensus sequences. MiTCR, set to a Q25 quality threshold and the strictest error-elimination algorithm, was used for CDR3 identification, clonotype clustering and error correction. Lower-bound total TCR beta diversity was estimated with a nonparametric unseen species model using Euler transformation. In-frame beta chains were kept once TCRdb had trimmed the public reads at Q25 with fastp and called clones with MiXCR. When rows share a CDR3 protein, they turn into one entry using the most common DNA and genes. The V and J calls here are based on TCRdb, not the publication. Counted in this sample were under 850,000 distinct CDR3 sequences; 36% of them appeared once. The top ten clones comprise 10% to 15% of the sample.

This clonotype originated in a man between 18 and 29 years old in good health. The sequencing sample was made of blood. The chain employs TRBV3-1 and TRBJ2-5; the D gene remains uncertain. The nucleotides read TGTGCCAGCAGCCAGGCCTCCCGGGAGACCCAGTACTTC. Its translation is CASSQASRETQYF.